Below, 9 T cell receptor beta chains from the same sample are listed, as sequenced in a study of cytomegalovirus exposure and HLA in healthy donors. Primers: 60 Vbeta forward and 13 Jbeta reverse. The assay was immunoSEQ multiplex PCR, and TCRdb's table has in-frame clones only and misses some. The repertoire consists of about 130,000 clones, with roughly 68% occurring once and the leading ten covering less than 5%. The sample comprised PBMCs. Receptors were obtained from a woman between 45 and 60 years old in good health and CMV-seropositive.

The chain recombines TRBV11-2 with TRBJ2-7; the match to TRBD2 covers 10 bases. In germline, CDR1 is SGHAT, CDR2 FQNNGV. Germline trimming cut 1 base from V and 3 bases from J; bases unmatched to any gene: 3. The CDR3 length is 15 residues. This CDR3 is CASSLALAGDYEQYF. CDR3 in DNA: TGTGCCAGCAGCTTAGCGCTAGCGGGGGACTACGAGCAGTACTTC.

The rearrangement uses TRBV6-4 and TRBJ2-3; perhaps TRBD1 as D (5 bases). The CDR3 consists of 14 residues. V dropped 4 bases and J dropped 3 bases, with 11 bases sitting between them. CDR1 and CDR2 from the germline V gene are MRHNA and SNTAGT. The CDR3 region has the DNA TGTGCCAGCAGTGTCCAGGGTGAGACAGATACGCAGTATTTT. Translated: CASSVQGETDTQYF.

This clone was detected only a few times. The chain links TRBV2 to TRBJ2-5; a weak D match, TRBD1 (5 bases). Germline values: CDR1 SNHLY, CDR2 FYNNEI. This CDR3 is 14 amino acids long. The ends were cut back, 2 bases at V and 4 bases at J, with 11 bases in the middle. The CDR3 nucleotides read TGTGCCAGCAGTGAACACGTAGGGGTAGAGACCCAGTACTTC. This gives the protein CASSEHVGVETQYF.

The gene calls are TRBV5-1 and TRBJ2-6, with D unresolved. This CDR3 has 15 amino acids. V dropped 0 bases and J dropped 4 bases, with 8 bases sitting between them. Per germline, CDR1 SGHRS and CDR2 YFSETQ. The DNA of the CDR3 is TGCGCCAGCAGCTTGGGGCAGGCGGGGGCCAACGTCCTGACTTTC. It codes for CASSLGQAGANVLTF.

The chain joins TRBV6-5 to TRBJ1-6; no definite D call. Germline V lookup: CDR1 MNHEY, CDR2 SVGAGI. V was shortened by 2 bases and J by 8 bases, with 13 bases between the two germline ends. The CDR3 covers 15 residues. CDR3 bases: TGTGCCAGCAGTTACGGTGGACTCTCCCATTCACCCCTCCACTTT. This codes for CASSYGGLSHSPLHF.

The genes are TRBV7-9 and TRBJ2-7, with D perhaps matching TRBD1 (6 bases). V dropped 5 bases and J dropped 6 bases, with 20 bases sitting between them. CDR3 length equals 15 residues. CDR1 is SEHNR, CDR2 FQNEAQ, per germline (reference sequence). The DNA for the CDR3 is TGTGCCAGCAGCCGCCCGACAGGCCTGGGCGGCGAGCAGTACTTC. It yields the protein CASSRPTGLGGEQYF.

The V and J genes are TRBV7-9 and TRBJ2-7; tentative D call: TRBD1 (5 bases). Germline V gene sequence: CDR1 SEHNR, CDR2 FQNEAQ (reference sequence). CDR3 length: 13 residues. V was shortened by 6 bases and J by 6 bases, with 15 bases between the two germline ends. In DNA, the CDR3 is TGTGCCAGCAGGTCGGACATGAATCCCGAGCAGTACTTC. It yields the protein CASRSDMNPEQYF.

CDR3: CASSPESTGRSRGYTF. The CDR3 coding sequence is TGTGCCAGCAGCCCGGAATCTACAGGGCGGTCGCGGGGCTACACCTTC. The chain combines TRBV5-8 with TRBJ1-2; weak D call: TRBD1 (6 bases). The CDR3 has 16 amino acids. Germline CDR1 and CDR2: SGHTS and YDEGEE. Trimming pared 4 bases from V and 8 bases from J, leaving 24 bases between.

This rearrangement joins TRBV19 to TRBJ1-5; D unclear. Germline V gives CDR1 LNHDA, CDR2 SQIVND (reference sequence). The CDR3 covers 14 residues. V dropped 6 bases and J dropped 1 base, with 10 bases sitting between them. The CDR3 coding sequence is TGTGCCAGTAGGATAAGGGAGAGCAATCAGCCCCAGCATTTT. It encodes CASRIRESNQPQHF.